A selection of T cell receptor beta chains follows, all from one sample in a study of T cells in Graves' hyperthyroidism and ophthalmopathy. In TCRdb, the multiplex PCR reads were re-called with MiXCR into one record per CDR3 protein. The sample has roughly 650,000 distinct CDR3 sequences; approximately 15% are singletons. The sample comprised blood. The receptor set was obtained from a middle-aged woman with Graves' ophthalmopathy. CDR3s include the opening cysteine and the closing phenylalanine or tryptophan.

v_gene: TRBV5-1
j_gene: TRBJ2-1
CDR3aa: CASSLAPTSGTNEQFF

v_gene: TRBV28
j_gene: TRBJ2-7
CDR3aa: CASSPLGTGIFEQYF

v_gene: TRBV12-5
j_gene: TRBJ2-7
CDR3aa: CASGLGEGDYEQYF

v_gene: TRBV20-1
j_gene: TRBJ2-1
CDR3aa: CSARELGEGPYNEQFF

v_gene: TRBV5-1
j_gene: TRBJ2-3
CDR3aa: CASRVDRGQSTDTQYF

v_gene: TRBV27
j_gene: TRBJ1-1
CDR3aa: CASSPRTLGTGITEAFF

v_gene: TRBV7-9
j_gene: TRBJ2-3
CDR3aa: CASSPGQAGVDTQYF

v_gene: TRBV6-1
j_gene: TRBJ2-1
CDR3aa: CASSDSGTGKFSSYNEQFF

v_gene: TRBV20-1
j_gene: TRBJ1-5
CDR3aa: CSASGGENSNQPQHF

v_gene: TRBV18
j_gene: TRBJ2-7
CDR3aa: CASSLPGAGMYEQYF

v_gene: TRBV10-3
j_gene: TRBJ1-2
CDR3aa: CAISGGGPTNGYTF

v_gene: TRBV20-1
j_gene: TRBJ2-7
CDR3aa: CSARPTGPAYEQYF

v_gene: TRBV11-2
j_gene: TRBJ2-2
CDR3aa: CASSLEIVGAGELFF

v_gene: TRBV5-1
j_gene: TRBJ1-1
CDR3aa: CASSLAQGGYTEAFF

v_gene: TRBV30
j_gene: TRBJ2-2
CDR3aa: CAWSVGHVRSSNTGELFF

v_gene: TRBV12-5
j_gene: TRBJ1-3
CDR3aa: CASGPTSGNTIYF

v_gene: TRBV19
j_gene: TRBJ2-1
CDR3aa: CASSISGLAGNYNEQFF

v_gene: TRBV12-3/TRBV12-4
j_gene: TRBJ1-5
CDR3aa: CASNLQGGGQPQHF

v_gene: TRBV2
j_gene: TRBJ2-4
CDR3aa: CASRPGLAKNIQYF

v_gene: TRBV9
j_gene: TRBJ1-4
CDR3aa: CASSVAPRAGDEKLFF

v_gene: TRBV30
j_gene: TRBJ2-7
CDR3aa: CAGQAINEQYF

v_gene: TRBV6-1
j_gene: TRBJ1-2
CDR3aa: CASSDWHARRILHYGYTF

v_gene: TRBV3-1
j_gene: TRBJ2-5
CDR3aa: CASSPQSSGTKTQYF

v_gene: TRBV29-1
j_gene: TRBJ1-5
CDR3aa: CSVKEGNSNQPQHF

v_gene: TRBV28
j_gene: TRBJ2-1
CDR3aa: CASSFVAGGEQGGYNEQFF

v_gene: TRBV15
j_gene: TRBJ2-7
CDR3aa: CATSRDRPTTGEPYEQYF

v_gene: TRBV3-1
j_gene: TRBJ2-1
CDR3aa: CASSLRGAGLSHEQFF

v_gene: TRBV6-1
j_gene: TRBJ2-1
CDR3aa: CASSIGTSGAYNEQFF

v_gene: TRBV15
j_gene: TRBJ2-2
CDR3aa: CATSRDSGLGTGELFF

v_gene: TRBV6-1
j_gene: TRBJ2-7
CDR3aa: CASSPGQPTPYEQYF

v_gene: TRBV6-1
j_gene: TRBJ1-5
CDR3aa: CASSDGDWANQPQHF

v_gene: TRBV12-3/TRBV12-4
j_gene: TRBJ2-1
CDR3aa: CASSTRGAKFF